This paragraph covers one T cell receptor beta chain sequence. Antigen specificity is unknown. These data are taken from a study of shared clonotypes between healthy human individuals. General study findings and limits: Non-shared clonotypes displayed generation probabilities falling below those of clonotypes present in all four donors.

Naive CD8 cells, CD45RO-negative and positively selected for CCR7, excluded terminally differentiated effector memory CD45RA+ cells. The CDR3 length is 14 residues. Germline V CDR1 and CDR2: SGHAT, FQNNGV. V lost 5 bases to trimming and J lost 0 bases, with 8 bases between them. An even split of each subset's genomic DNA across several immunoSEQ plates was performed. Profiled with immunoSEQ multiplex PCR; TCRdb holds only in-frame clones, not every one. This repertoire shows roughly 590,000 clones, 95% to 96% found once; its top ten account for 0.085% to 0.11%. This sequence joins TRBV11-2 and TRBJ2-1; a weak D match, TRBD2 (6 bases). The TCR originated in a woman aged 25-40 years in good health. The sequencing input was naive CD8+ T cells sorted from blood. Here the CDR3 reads CASSGTRSYNEQFF. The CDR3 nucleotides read TGTGCCAGCAGCGGGACTCGCTCCTACAATGAGCAGTTCTTC.